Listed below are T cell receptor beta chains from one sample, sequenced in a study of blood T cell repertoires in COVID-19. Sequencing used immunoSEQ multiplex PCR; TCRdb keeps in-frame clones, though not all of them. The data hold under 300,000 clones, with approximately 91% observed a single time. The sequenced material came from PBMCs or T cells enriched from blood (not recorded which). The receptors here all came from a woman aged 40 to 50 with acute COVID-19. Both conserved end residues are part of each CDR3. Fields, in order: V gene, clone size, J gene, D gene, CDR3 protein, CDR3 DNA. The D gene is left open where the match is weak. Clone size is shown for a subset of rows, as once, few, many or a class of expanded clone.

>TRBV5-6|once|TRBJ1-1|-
CASSNRVRGWMNTEAFF
TGTGCCAGCAGCAACAGGGTGAGGGGGTGGATGAACACTGAAGCTTTCTTT
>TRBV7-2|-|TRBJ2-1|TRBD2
CASRPTSGRADNEQFF
TGTGCCAGCAGGCCGACTAGCGGGAGGGCTGACAATGAGCAGTTCTTC
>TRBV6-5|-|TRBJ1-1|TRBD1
CASSLGTGMGTEAFF
TGTGCCAGCAGTCTCGGGACAGGGATGGGGACTGAAGCTTTCTTT
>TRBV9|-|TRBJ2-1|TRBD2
CASSKGTSGDNEQFF
TGTGCCAGCAGCAAGGGGACTAGCGGGGACAATGAGCAGTTCTTC
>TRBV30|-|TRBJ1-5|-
CAWSVGAWDQPQHF
TGTGCCTGGAGTGTAGGGGCGTGGGATCAGCCCCAGCATTTT
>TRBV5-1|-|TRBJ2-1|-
CASSFGQGLYNEQFF
TGCGCCAGCAGCTTCGGACAGGGACTATACAATGAGCAGTTCTTC
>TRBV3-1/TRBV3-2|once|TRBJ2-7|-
CASSPLLAPLEKNEQYF
TGTGCCAGCAGCCCCCTCCTAGCGCCCCTGGAGAAAAACGAGCAGTACTTC
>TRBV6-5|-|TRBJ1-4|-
CASSRGSTNEKLFF
TGTGCCAGCAGTCGGGGGTCTACTAATGAAAAACTGTTTTTT
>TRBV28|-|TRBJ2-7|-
CATYGGTPYEQYF
TGTGCCACCTATGGGGGGACTCCCTACGAGCAGTACTTC
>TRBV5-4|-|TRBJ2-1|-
CASRGHLEDNEQFF
TGTGCCAGCAGGGGACACTTAGAGGACAATGAGCAGTTCTTC
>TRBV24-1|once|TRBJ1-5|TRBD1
CATSEGQAGKIYQPQHF
TGTGCCACCAGTGAGGGACAGGCTGGTAAGATCTATCAGCCCCAGCATTTT
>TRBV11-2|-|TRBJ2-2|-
CASSFRGSHSLTGELFF
TGTGCCAGCAGCTTCAGAGGGTCTCACTCCCTCACCGGGGAGCTGTTTTTT
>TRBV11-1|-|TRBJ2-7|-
CASSDNYEQYF
TGTGCCAGCAGCGACAACTACGAGCAGTACTTC
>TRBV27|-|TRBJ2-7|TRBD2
CASSLLVGLAGERAEQYF
TGTGCCAGCAGTTTACTAGTGGGACTAGCGGGGGAGCGCGCCGAGCAGTACTTC
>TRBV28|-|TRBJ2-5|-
CASSQDRLQETQYF
TGTGCCAGCAGCCAAGACAGGCTCCAAGAGACCCAGTACTTC
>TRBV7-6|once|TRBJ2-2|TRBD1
CASSPDRVTGELFF
TGTGCCAGCAGCCCCGACAGGGTGACCGGGGAGCTGTTTTTT
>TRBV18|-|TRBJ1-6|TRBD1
CASSGTGNSPLHF
TGTGCCAGCTCCGGGACAGGGAATTCACCCCTCCACTTT
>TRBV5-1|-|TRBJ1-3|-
CASSLDRVGNTIYF
TGCGCCAGCAGCTTGGACAGGGTTGGAAACACCATATATTTT
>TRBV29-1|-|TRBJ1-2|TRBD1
CSVEGQGVNYGYTF
TGCAGCGTTGAGGGACAGGGAGTCAACTATGGCTACACCTTC
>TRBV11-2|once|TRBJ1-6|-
CASSLRAGPSSYNSPLHF
TGTGCCAGCAGCCTGAGGGCAGGACCGAGCTCCTATAATTCACCCCTCCACTTT
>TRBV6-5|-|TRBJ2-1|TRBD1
CASSTRTGAVEQFF
TGTGCCAGCAGTACCCGGACAGGGGCGGTTGAGCAGTTCTTC
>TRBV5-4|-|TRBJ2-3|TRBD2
CASSFGRGGRTDTQYF
TGTGCCAGCAGCTTCGGGCGGGGGGGCCGCACAGATACGCAGTATTTT
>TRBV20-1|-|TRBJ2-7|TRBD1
CSASPGQSYEQYF
TGCAGTGCTAGTCCGGGACAGTCCTACGAGCAGTACTTC
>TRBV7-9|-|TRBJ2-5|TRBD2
CASSSPGTREETQYF
TGTGCCAGCAGTTCTCCCGGGACTAGGGAAGAGACCCAGTACTTC
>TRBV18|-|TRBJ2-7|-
CASSPPGGQTSEQYF
TGTGCCAGCTCACCACCGGGTGGGCAGACCTCCGAGCAGTACTTC
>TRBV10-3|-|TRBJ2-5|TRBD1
CAISDKNRGGETQYF
TGTGCCATCAGTGATAAGAACAGGGGTGGGGAGACCCAGTACTTC
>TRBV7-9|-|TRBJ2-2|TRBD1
CASSHRDRGHTGELFF
TGTGCCAGCAGCCACCGGGACAGGGGACACACCGGGGAGCTGTTTTTT
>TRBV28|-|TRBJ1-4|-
CASRVGAGREKLFF
TGTGCCAGCAGAGTCGGGGCGGGACGCGAAAAACTGTTTTTT
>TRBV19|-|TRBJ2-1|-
CASSIPAGAQGGNEQFF
TGTGCCAGTAGTATCCCGGCGGGGGCACAAGGGGGGAATGAGCAGTTCTTC
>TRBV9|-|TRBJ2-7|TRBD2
CASSVGSGSAYEQYF
TGTGCCAGCAGCGTAGGGAGCGGGAGCGCCTACGAGCAGTACTTC
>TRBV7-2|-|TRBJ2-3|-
CASSRPGLLTDTQYF
TGTGCCAGCAGCCGCCCCGGACTCCTCACAGATACGCAGTATTTT
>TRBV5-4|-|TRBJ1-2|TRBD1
CASSPGGTGGVYGYTF
TGTGCCAGCAGCCCCGGGGGAACAGGGGGCGTCTATGGCTACACCTTC
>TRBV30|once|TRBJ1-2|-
CAWAAGLSGYTF
TGTGCCTGGGCGGCGGGTCTTAGTGGCTACACCTTC
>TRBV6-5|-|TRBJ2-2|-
CASSPRDWTGELFF
TGTGCCAGCAGCCCCCGTGACTGGACCGGGGAGCTGTTTTTT
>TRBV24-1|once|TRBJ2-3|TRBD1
CATSDPTGPTDTQYF
TGTGCCACCAGTGACCCGACAGGGCCCACAGATACGCAGTATTTT
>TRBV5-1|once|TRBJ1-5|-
CASSLAGNSNQPQHF
TGCGCCAGCAGCTTGGCCGGGAATAGCAATCAGCCCCAGCATTTT
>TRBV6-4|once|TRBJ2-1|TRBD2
CASSERTSHNEQFF
TGTGCCAGCAGTGAGAGGACTAGTCACAATGAGCAGTTCTTC
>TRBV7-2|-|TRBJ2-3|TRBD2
CASSLEELAGRALATQYF
TGTGCCAGCAGCTTAGAGGAGCTAGCGGGAAGGGCGTTGGCTACGCAGTATTTT
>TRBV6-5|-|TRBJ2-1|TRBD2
CASSRGTSHNEQFF
TGTGCCAGCAGTCGAGGGACTAGCCACAATGAGCAGTTCTTC
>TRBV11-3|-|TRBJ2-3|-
CASSLAGVATDTQYF
TGTGCCAGCAGCTTAGCGGGGGTAGCCACAGATACGCAGTATTTT
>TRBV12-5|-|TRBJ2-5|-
CASGLLSQETQYF
TGTGCTAGTGGTTTGCTCAGCCAAGAGACCCAGTACTTC
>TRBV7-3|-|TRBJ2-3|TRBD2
CASSLGGGRDTQYF
TGTGCCAGCAGCTTAGGCGGGGGGAGGGATACGCAGTATTTT
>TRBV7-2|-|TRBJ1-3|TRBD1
CASSITGTVSGNTIYF
TGTGCCAGCAGCATAACCGGGACAGTCTCTGGAAACACCATATATTTT
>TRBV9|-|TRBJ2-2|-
CASSETSLNTGELFF
TGTGCCAGCAGCGAGACTAGTCTGAACACCGGGGAGCTGTTTTTT